This T cell receptor (beta chain) was found in a study of identical twins. Unique molecular identifiers were present on the cDNA, and a universal primer site came from template switching. Using its own MiXCR run on the 5' RACE reads, TCRdb lists one record per CDR3 protein. The table includes about 900,000 distinct CDR3 sequences, around 12% detected once. On this clonotype: Its target is unknown.

The V end was cut by 1 base, the J end by 5 bases, with 11 bases between. CDR3 length: 14 residues. CDR1 is MDHEN, CDR2 SYDVKM, per germline. General observations from the study: Insertions ran lower in abundant cord blood beta clonotypes, though not in memory repertoires.

The same data also contributed to another study, on yellow fever vaccine responses in identical twins.

The clonotype was recovered from a woman between 18 and 29 years old in good health. The rearrangement uses TRBV28 and TRBJ2-5, with a tentative D call TRBD1 (6 bases). Sequencing was done on a sample of PBMCs. The CDR3 region is CASSLSQGIETQYF. DNA for the CDR3: TGTGCCAGCAGTTTATCCCAGGGGATCGAGACCCAGTACTTC. The full variable domain, with the rest looked up from reference TRBV28 and TRBJ2-5, is DVKVTQSSRYLVKRTGEKVFLECVQDMDHENMFWYRQDPGLGLRLIYFSYDVKMKEKGDIPEGYSVSREKKERFSLILESASTNQTSMYLCASSLSQGIETQYFGPGTRLLVL.